The present T cell receptor beta chain was sequenced within a study of T cells after posttransplantation cyclophosphamide. Germline V gives CDR1 SGHAT, CDR2 FQDESV (reference sequence). There are 15 residues in the CDR3. V lost 3 bases and J 2 bases, leaving 13 bases between the germline ends. Regarding the study as a whole: Donor CD8+ memory clones often dominated recipient blood repertoires at later times. TRB clonality was highly associated with recipient CMV seropositivity and reactivation. Tissue-infiltrating T cells from skin or gut overlapped little with blood T cells.

With regard to this clone: The antigen is unknown.

The method was immunoSEQ multiplex PCR; TCRdb's version includes in-frame clones alone and lacks a portion of them. The sample includes about 32,000 clones, around 90% of them seen just once. This chain links TRBV11-1 with TRBJ2-5; no reliable D call. The sample was PBMCs. The receptor was derived from a woman aged 35 to 49 with a blood cancer, CMV-positive, and with a related stem cell donor. In nucleotides, the CDR3 is TGTGCCAGCAGCTTCCCCGCCGGCGGTCAAGAGACCCAGTACTTC. It yields the protein CASSFPAGGQETQYF.